The clone carrying this T cell receptor beta chain was seen a few times. This sample was included in a study of quantifying T cell responses using KT2 cells. Study-wide background: TCR alpha and beta constant-region primers primed reverse transcription of RNA.

The CDR3 spans 19 residues. CDR1 ENHRY and CDR2 SYGVKD come from the germline V gene. The V gene end was trimmed by 2 bases and the J gene end by 2 bases; junction bases not matched to a gene: 15. Known numbers of the T cell clone KT2 were added to PBMC. A single-stranded UMI oligo with SP2 sequence was ligated to cDNA 3' ends. First-round PCR used 3 to 4 cycles and beta primers RC1.1 and RC1.2 covering TRBC1 and TRBC2. TCRdb reprocessed the UMI-ligation and nested PCR reads via MiXCR and lists one record per CDR3 protein. The sample shows 25,000 to 35,000 distinct CDR3 sequences, 7.3% of them seen only once.

The chain carries TRBV10-3 and TRBJ2-3, with 8 bases lining up with TRBD2. The source is a human donor. Source material: PBMCs spiked with cells of the T cell clone KT2. CDR3 residues: CAISEPETSASRDTDTQYF. The CDR3 DNA reads TGTGCCATCAGTGAGCCCGAGACTAGCGCCTCCCGGGACACAGATACGCAGTATTTT.